Listed here are 18 T cell receptor beta chains from one sample, sequenced in a study of Ad26.COV2.S vaccination and SARS-CoV-2 variants. Using immunoSEQ multiplex PCR, the repertoire was profiled, and TCRdb retains in-frame clones only, with some absent. Found here are about 350,000 clones, about 91% of them singletons; the top ten hold 3% to 4%. The material was peripheral blood, obtained after recovery from COVID-19. The receptors stem from a human donor who had recovered from COVID-19.

This chain joins TRBV7-9 and TRBJ1-1; possibly TRBD1 for D (5 bases). The germline gives CDR1 SEHNR, CDR2 FQNEAQ (reference sequence). V lost 6 bases to trimming and J lost 3 bases, with 14 bases between them. This CDR3 comprises 14 residues. The CDR3 region is CASRPTGTHTEAFF. CDR3 DNA sequence: TGTGCCAGCAGACCGACCGGGACTCACACTGAAGCTTTCTTT.

The chain joins TRBV6-5 to TRBJ2-3; D might be TRBD1 (5 bases). V lost 0 bases and J lost 2, with 9 bases in between. The CDR3 runs to 15 residues. The V gene's germline CDR1 is MNHEY and CDR2 SVGAGI. In DNA form, the CDR3 reads TGTGCCAGCAGTTACTCCAGGGCCGACACAGATACGCAGTATTTT. This codes for CASSYSRADTDTQYF.

The rearrangement links TRBV9 to TRBJ2-1; TRBD2 aligns across 10 bases. V trimming: 3 bases; J trimming: 1 base; junction bases outside the gene matches: 1. Germline V CDR1 and CDR2: SGDLS, YYNGEE. The CDR3 runs 15 residues. The CDR3 sequence: CASSEAGGSYNEQFF. The CDR3 DNA follows: TGTGCCAGCAGCGAAGCGGGGGGGTCCTACAATGAGCAGTTCTTC.

The chain carries TRBV2 and TRBJ2-5; no reliable D call. The CDR3 contains 14 residues. V lost 8 bases and J 2 bases, leaving 15 bases between the germline ends. Germline CDR1 and CDR2: SNHLY and FYNNEI. The CDR3 protein is CASSPRTAQETQYF. The CDR3 nucleotides are TGTGCCAGCTCCCCCCGGACCGCTCAAGAGACCCAGTACTTC.

The J gene is TRBJ1-5, the V gene TRBV6-6, with 7 bases that match TRBD1. The CDR3 loop spans 18 amino acids. V lost 5 bases, J lost 0 bases, and 13 bases stayed unmatched. The V gene's germline CDR1 is MNHNY and CDR2 SVGAGI (reference sequence). The DNA for the CDR3 is TGTGCCAGCAGTCAAAACACCGGACAGGCTTATAGCAATCAGCCCCAGCATTTT. Amino acid sequence: CASSQNTGQAYSNQPQHF.

The chain uses TRBV29-1 and TRBJ1-3; no definite D call. Germline V CDR1 and CDR2: SQVTM, ANQGSEA. The CDR3 covers 12 residues. With 3 bases removed from V and 0 bases from J, the gap between germline ends came to 3 bases. Written as DNA, the CDR3 is TGCAGCGTTGAGTACTCTGGAAACACCATATATTTT. Its protein is CSVEYSGNTIYF.

This clone appeared a few times. This sequence joins TRBV21-1 and TRBJ1-4. TRBV21-1 is assigned pseudogene status. This CDR3 is 14 amino acids long. CDR3 coding DNA: TGTGCCAGCAGCTCAAAACGGGGTGCGGAAAAACTGTTTTTT. It is translated as CASSSKRGAEKLFF.

The gene calls are TRBV27 and TRBJ2-7; TRBD1 is a possible D gene (6 bases). The CDR3 has 13 residues. Germline lookup yields CDR1 MNHEY and CDR2 SMNVEV (reference sequence). The V end lost 6 bases, the J end lost 5 bases, and 14 bases lay between the germline ends. CDR3 in DNA: TGTGCCAGCAGCCACACAGGGTCCGACGAGCAGTACTTC. It is translated as CASSHTGSDEQYF.

V is TRBV5-6 and J is TRBJ1-5; weak D call: TRBD1 (5 bases). Germline CDR1 is SGHDT and CDR2 is YYEEEE. Trimming shortened V by 1 base and J by 4 bases, and 6 bases separated the two germline ends. The CDR3 sequence is 13 residues long. CDR3 DNA: TGTGCCAGCAGCTTGTCAGGGAATCAGCCCCAGCATTTT. It specifies CASSLSGNQPQHF.

This chain links TRBV29-1 with TRBJ1-4; D gene unclear. V gave up 5 bases and J gave up 10 bases, with 17 bases separating them. The length of the CDR3 is 13 residues. Germline CDR1 reads SQVTM; CDR2 reads ANQGSEA. The CDR3 sequence is CSVLTPEEVKLFF. For the CDR3, the DNA is TGCAGCGTTCTCACTCCCGAAGAGGTAAAACTGTTTTTT.

The rearrangement uses TRBV2 and TRBJ2-7; TRBD1 matches at 9 bases. CDR3 length: 14 amino acids. V lost 4 bases and J lost 3; bases outside the gene matches: 4. Germline lookup yields CDR1 SNHLY and CDR2 FYNNEI. CDR3 DNA: TGTGCCAGCAGTGGGGGACAGGGATTCTACGAGCAGTACTTC. As protein: CASSGGQGFYEQYF.

This sequence joins TRBV4-1 and TRBJ1-5; D is unclear. The CDR3 loop spans 14 amino acids. With 2 bases removed from V and 6 bases from J, the gap between germline ends came to 11 bases. Germline assignment: CDR1 MGHRA and CDR2 YSYEKL. CDR3 nucleotides: TGCGCCAGCAGCCAATCGGGGTTGGGTCAGCCCCAGCATTTT. Its translation: CASSQSGLGQPQHF.

The chain uses TRBV5-1 and TRBJ2-6; 7 bases are a match to TRBD1. This CDR3 spans 19 amino acids. Germline V CDR1 and CDR2: SGHRS, YFSETQ. The ends lost 2 bases at V and 2 bases at J; junction bases unmatched: 13. The CDR3 protein is CASSFFGQAELPGANVLTF. CDR3 sequence (DNA): TGCGCCAGCAGCTTTTTCGGACAGGCAGAACTGCCTGGGGCCAACGTCCTGACTTTC.

The CDR3 spells CASSPFGNEQFF. DNA of the CDR3: TGTGCCAGCAGCCCCTTTGGGAATGAGCAGTTCTTC. The chain carries TRBV12-3 or TRBV12-4 and TRBJ2-1; D uncertain. The V and J ends lost 6 bases and 7 bases respectively, with 10 bases between them. The CDR3 is 12 amino acids.

This sequence joins TRBV27 and TRBJ2-3; a weak D match, TRBD2 (6 bases). Germline values: CDR1 MNHEY, CDR2 SMNVEV (reference sequence). The CDR3 has 16 residues. Trimming took off 8 bases at V and 3 bases at J, with 21 bases between the two ends. The CDR3 loop is CASRRPGASLTDTQYF. In DNA, the CDR3 is TGTGCCAGCCGACGCCCGGGAGCTAGCTTAACAGATACGCAGTATTTT.

The V and J genes are TRBV5-1 and TRBJ2-3; D may correspond to TRBD1 or TRBD2 (5 bases each). From germline, CDR1 is SGHRS and CDR2 YFSETQ. The CDR3 totals 15 residues. Trimming stripped 4 bases from V and 3 bases from J, with 15 bases between. The CDR3 reads CASSRNWGSTDTQYF. The DNA of the CDR3 is TGCGCCAGCAGCCGGAATTGGGGGTCGACAGATACGCAGTATTTT.

V gene TRBV2 combines with J gene TRBJ1-2, with D perhaps matching TRBD1 (5 bases). The germline V and J ends were trimmed by 3 bases and 6 bases, with 17 bases remaining between them. CDR3 length equals 15 residues. CDR1 SNHLY and CDR2 FYNNEI come from the germline V gene. The CDR3 DNA sequence: TGTGCCAGCAGTGACCCGGCCAGGGCTGGAAATGGCTACACCTTC. Its translation is CASSDPARAGNGYTF.

This rearrangement joins TRBV6-4 to TRBJ2-2; D possibly corresponds to TRBD1 (6 bases). The CDR3 sequence is 14 residues long. V lost 3 bases to trimming and J lost 2 bases, with 7 bases between them. Germline assignment: CDR1 MRHNA and CDR2 SNTAGT. CDR3: CASSEDSNTGELFF. The CDR3 DNA is TGTGCCAGCAGTGAGGACAGTAACACCGGGGAGCTGTTTTTT.